The rows below give T cell receptor beta chains drawn from one sample of a study of cytomegalovirus exposure and HLA in healthy donors. Clones were sequenced by immunoSEQ multiplex PCR, and TCRdb holds only the in-frame ones, with some missing. The table includes about 140,000 clones, 78% detected once. Sequencing was carried out using PBMCs. The receptors were gathered from a male donor in good health and CMV-seronegative. Each CDR3 is given with its conserved first and last residue. The order of the fields is J gene, D gene, clone size, V gene, CDR3 DNA, CDR3 protein. A D gene is named only where the DNA matches it firmly. Size is omitted from some rows. Given values are once, few, many or a class for expanded clones.

J gene: TRBJ1-3; D gene: TRBD1; clone size: NA; V gene: TRBV7-9; CDR3 DNA: TGTTCCAGCAGGGCACAGGGGCTCGGAAACACCATATATTTT; CDR3 protein: CSSRAQGLGNTIYF
J gene: TRBJ2-2; D gene: NA; clone size: NA; V gene: TRBV9; CDR3 DNA: TGTGCCAGCAGCGGGGGCCCAGGACAGCCGAACACCGGGGAGCTGTTTTTT; CDR3 protein: CASSGGPGQPNTGELFF
J gene: TRBJ2-1; D gene: NA; clone size: NA; V gene: TRBV13; CDR3 DNA: TGTGCCAGCAGCGCAACCTCGTGGGCCGAGAGCTCCTACAATGAGCAGTTCTTC; CDR3 protein: CASSATSWAESSYNEQFF
J gene: TRBJ1-1; D gene: TRBD1; clone size: NA; V gene: TRBV4-3; CDR3 DNA: TGCGCCAGCAGCCAAGATCACGGACAGGCGGTAATGAACACTGAAGCTTTCTTT; CDR3 protein: CASSQDHGQAVMNTEAFF
J gene: TRBJ1-6; D gene: NA; clone size: once; V gene: TRBV27; CDR3 DNA: TGTGCCAGCAGTTTATTTACGCGGGGTTCTAATTCACCCCTCCACTTT; CDR3 protein: CASSLFTRGSNSPLHF
J gene: TRBJ2-1; D gene: TRBD1; clone size: NA; V gene: TRBV19; CDR3 DNA: TGTGCCAGTACCCGGGACAGACTTACTTACAATGAGCAGTTCTTC; CDR3 protein: CASTRDRLTYNEQFF
J gene: TRBJ1-5; D gene: NA; clone size: NA; V gene: TRBV6-5; CDR3 DNA: TGTGCCAGCAGTTACTCGCAGGGAATGCAGCCCCAGCATTTT; CDR3 protein: CASSYSQGMQPQHF
J gene: TRBJ2-7; D gene: TRBD1; clone size: NA; V gene: TRBV6-5; CDR3 DNA: TGTGCCAGCTCTATCTCCGGGACAGGGGACTACGAGCAGTACTTC; CDR3 protein: CASSISGTGDYEQYF
J gene: TRBJ1-3; D gene: TRBD1; clone size: NA; V gene: TRBV30; CDR3 DNA: TGTGCCACCTCCGGGACAGGGCCTTCTGGCATATATTTT; CDR3 protein: CATSGTGPSGIYF
J gene: TRBJ1-1; D gene: NA; clone size: NA; V gene: TRBV7-2; CDR3 DNA: TGTGCCAGCAGCCCGAAGACTTTGAACACTGAAGCTTTCTTT; CDR3 protein: CASSPKTLNTEAFF
J gene: TRBJ1-3; D gene: TRBD1; clone size: NA; V gene: TRBV7-8; CDR3 DNA: TGTGCCAGCAGCTTAGTGGGACAGAGCTCTGGAAACACCATATATTTT; CDR3 protein: CASSLVGQSSGNTIYF